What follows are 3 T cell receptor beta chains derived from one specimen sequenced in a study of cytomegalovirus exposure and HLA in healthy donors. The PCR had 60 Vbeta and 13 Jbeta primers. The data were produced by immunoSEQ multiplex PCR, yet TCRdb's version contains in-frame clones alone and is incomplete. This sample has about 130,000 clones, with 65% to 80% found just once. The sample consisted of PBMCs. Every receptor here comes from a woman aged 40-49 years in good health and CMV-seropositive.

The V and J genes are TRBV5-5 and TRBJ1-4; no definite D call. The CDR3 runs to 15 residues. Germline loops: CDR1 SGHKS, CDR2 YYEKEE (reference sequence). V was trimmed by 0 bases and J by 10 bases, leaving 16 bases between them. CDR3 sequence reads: CASSLGEGGLRKLFF. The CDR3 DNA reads TGTGCCAGCAGCTTGGGAGAGGGAGGGCTTCGAAAACTGTTTTTT.

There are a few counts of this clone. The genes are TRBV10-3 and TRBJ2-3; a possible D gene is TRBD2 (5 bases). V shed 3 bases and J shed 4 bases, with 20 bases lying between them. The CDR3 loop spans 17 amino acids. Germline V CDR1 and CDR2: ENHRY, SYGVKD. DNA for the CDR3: TGTGCCATCAGTGACCTCCGGGGAGCTGGTCGGTCAGATACGCAGTATTTT. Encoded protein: CAISDLRGAGRSDTQYF.

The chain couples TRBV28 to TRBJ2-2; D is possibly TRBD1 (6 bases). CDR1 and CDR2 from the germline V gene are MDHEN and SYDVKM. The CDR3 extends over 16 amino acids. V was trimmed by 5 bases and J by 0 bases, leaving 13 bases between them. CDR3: CASSPKGVTNTGELFF. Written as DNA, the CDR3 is TGTGCCAGCAGTCCCAAGGGGGTTACGAACACCGGGGAGCTGTTTTTT.